A single TCR beta chain is shown here with its context. The antigen is not known. Different DNA sequences within this sample yield the same CDR3. This record belongs to a study of OX40 agonist ivuxolimab in advanced cancers. Study-level background: Clinicians treated patients with ivuxolimab, an agonistic anti-OX40 (CD134) antibody. Three patients got partial responses; one had hepatocellular carcinoma and two had cutaneous melanoma. General study findings and limits: Determination of antigen specificity was not performed for the expanded peripheral T cells. Both CD4+ and CD8+ T cell populations in blood had undergone clonal expansion by week 6 at 0.1 to 3.0 mg/kg.

Trimming took 1 base from V and 5 from J; bases not matched to a gene: 4. This CDR3 has 14 residues. The germline CDR1 and CDR2 sequences are MGHRA and YSYEKL. Clones were sequenced by immunoSEQ multiplex PCR, and TCRdb holds only the in-frame ones, with some missing. The data show some 19,000 clones, 75% to 85% seen once. This sequence joins TRBV4-1 and TRBJ2-5; 7 bases match TRBD2. Sequenced here: CD4+ or CD8+ T cells sorted from blood, sampled in a trial of the OX40 agonist ivuxolimab. The origin of this receptor is an adult with an advanced solid tumor such as melanoma, head and neck, liver or kidney cancer. CDR3 sequence: CASSQGLAGETQYF. CDR3 nucleotides: TGCGCCAGCAGCCAAGGACTAGCCGGGGAGACCCAGTACTTC.